This is a list of T cell receptor beta chains from one sample in a study of blood T cell repertoires in COVID-19. Clones were sequenced by immunoSEQ multiplex PCR, and TCRdb holds only the in-frame ones, with some missing. The sample contains about 350,000 clones, 75% to 90% of which appear only once. Sequencing input: peripheral blood. Every receptor here comes from a woman aged 55-75 years with COVID-19, enrolled during active disease. CDR3s include the opening cysteine and the closing phenylalanine or tryptophan. Fields, in order: clone size, D gene, J gene, V gene, CDR3 DNA, CDR3 protein. The D gene is left open where the match is weak. Rows give clone size only sometimes, using once, few, many, or a class for an expanded clone.

NA,TRBD1,TRBJ1-4,TRBV6-5,TGTGCCAGCATTTTACAGGGGAAGGGTGAAAAACTGTTTTTT,CASILQGKGEKLFF
NA,NA,TRBJ2-7,TRBV18,TGTGCCAGCTCGCTCGAGGATACCTACGAGCAGTACTTC,CASSLEDTYEQYF
NA,NA,TRBJ2-1,TRBV6-1,TGTGCCAGCAGTGACCTATACAATGAGCAGTTCTTC,CASSDLYNEQFF
NA,NA,TRBJ2-3,TRBV19,TGTGCCAGTAGTACCTACCGGGGAGCGCCCGTAGATACGCAGTATTTT,CASSTYRGAPVDTQYF
NA,TRBD2,TRBJ2-1,TRBV24-1,TGTGCCACCAGTGACCCTAGCGGGGGTCCCTACAATGAGCAGTTCTTC,CATSDPSGGPYNEQFF
NA,NA,TRBJ2-7,TRBV18,TGTGCCAGCTCACCCACCCCGTCGGGCTCCTACGAGCAGTACTTC,CASSPTPSGSYEQYF
NA,NA,TRBJ1-5,TRBV4-3,TGCGCCAGCAGCCAAGTAACAGGCCCCAATCAGCCCCAGCATTTT,CASSQVTGPNQPQHF
NA,NA,TRBJ2-1,TRBV4-1,TGCGCCAGCAGCCAGGACGGGGGTTCCATTCCTTACAATGAGCAGTTCTTC,CASSQDGGSIPYNEQFF
NA,TRBD1,TRBJ1-6,TRBV28,TGTGCCAGCAGTTTAAAACAGGGACAGGAACACTTT,CASSLKQGQEHF
NA,TRBD1,TRBJ2-1,TRBV11-3,TGTGCCAGCAGCTTAGTGGCCGGGGACAGTTACAATGAGCAGTTCTTC,CASSLVAGDSYNEQFF
NA,TRBD1,TRBJ2-6,TRBV7-9,TGTGCCAGCAGCATACCGGGACAGGATTTCTCTGGGGCCAACGTCCTGACTTTC,CASSIPGQDFSGANVLTF
few,TRBD1,TRBJ1-1,TRBV19,TGTGCCAGTAGTAAGGACAGGCCTTCGAACACTGAAGCTTTCTTT,CASSKDRPSNTEAFF
NA,TRBD1,TRBJ2-1,TRBV5-1,TGCGCCAGCAGCCTTGGGACAGCTGAGCAGTTCTTC,CASSLGTAEQFF
NA,NA,TRBJ1-2,TRBV29-1,TGCAGCGCAACGGAGAACTATGGCTACACCTTC,CSATENYGYTF
NA,TRBD1,TRBJ1-6,TRBV3-1/TRBV3-2,TGTGCCAGCAGCCAAAGTCCCCATCCAGGGGGGAATTCACCCCTCCACTTT,CASSQSPHPGGNSPLHF
NA,NA,TRBJ1-1,TRBV3-1/TRBV3-2,TGTGCCAGCAGCCAAGATAACTCAAACACTGAAGCTTTCTTT,CASSQDNSNTEAFF
NA,TRBD1,TRBJ1-4,TRBV6-5,TGTGCCAGCACCCGGGGGACAGGGGTTGAAAAACTGTTTTTT,CASTRGTGVEKLFF
NA,TRBD1,TRBJ1-6,TRBV27,TGTGCCAGCAGTTTCTGGACAGGGTTGAATTCACCCCTCCACTTT,CASSFWTGLNSPLHF
NA,NA,TRBJ2-1,TRBV10-3,TGTGCCACCGGGTCAGGGGTGGGTGAGCAGTTCTTC,CATGSGVGEQFF
NA,NA,TRBJ1-1,TRBV5-4,TGTGCCAGCAGCAGTAAAAAACGGACAGAGAACACTGAAGCTTTCTTT,CASSSKKRTENTEAFF
NA,NA,TRBJ1-2,TRBV6-2/TRBV6-3,TGTGCCAGCAGTTACTCGATGTGGAGCCAGCCCGACTCGTTTGATTATGGCTACACCTTC,CASSYSMWSQPDSFDYGYTF
NA,TRBD2,TRBJ2-5,TRBV5-4,TGTGCCAGCAGCTTGGGTGGACTAGTTAGGGCCCAGTACTTC,CASSLGGLVRAQYF
NA,TRBD1,TRBJ1-2,TRBV7-2,TGTGCCAGCAGCTTTTCGGACAGGGTCAACTATGGCTACACCTTC,CASSFSDRVNYGYTF
NA,NA,TRBJ2-1,TRBV30,TGTGCCTGGAGTCAAAAAAACTGGAGGGAGCAGTTCTTC,CAWSQKNWREQFF
NA,NA,TRBJ2-7,TRBV19,TGTGCCACGCAGCGCAGCCCCCAGGGGAGCTCCTACGAGCAGTACTTC,CATQRSPQGSSYEQYF
once,NA,TRBJ1-4,TRBV15,TGTGCCACCAGCAGTCGGAGTCTGGTTGAAAAACTGTTTTTT,CATSSRSLVEKLFF
once,NA,TRBJ1-5,TRBV10-3,TGTGCCATCAGTGTGCAGGGCGCGGAAAATCAGCCCCAGCATTTT,CAISVQGAENQPQHF
NA,NA,TRBJ1-1,TRBV5-1,TGCGCCAGCAGCTTGACCGGGGGGGTCTCTGAAGCTTTCTTT,CASSLTGGVSEAFF
NA,NA,TRBJ1-1,TRBV5-1,TGCGCCAGCAGCTTGGGAGCTTACACTGAAGCTTTCTTT,CASSLGAYTEAFF
NA,NA,TRBJ2-1,TRBV7-9,TGTGCCAGCAGCTTGGTCTGGGCCACGAGTGATGAGCAGTTCTTC,CASSLVWATSDEQFF
few,TRBD1,TRBJ1-5,TRBV12-5,TGTGCTAGTGGATCCGGACAGGGGGCATATCAGCCCCAGCATTTT,CASGSGQGAYQPQHF
NA,TRBD1,TRBJ2-2,TRBV5-4,TGTGCCAGCAGCTCCGGGACAGTGAACACCGGGGAGCTGTTTTTT,CASSSGTVNTGELFF
once,NA,TRBJ2-7,TRBV5-4,TGTGCCAGCAGCTTGGAACAGGCTTCCTACGAGCAGTACTTC,CASSLEQASYEQYF
NA,NA,TRBJ1-6,TRBV30,TGTGCCTGGAGTGGGGACACGAGTTCACCCCTCCACTTT,CAWSGDTSSPLHF
NA,NA,TRBJ2-4,TRBV12-5,TGTGCTAGTGGTTCAACCGGGACAACTTACTTC,CASGSTGTTYF
NA,NA,TRBJ2-2,TRBV7-3,TGTGCCAGCAGCTTAATGGATGGAGCCGGGGAGCTGTTTTTT,CASSLMDGAGELFF
NA,NA,TRBJ1-2,TRBV4-2,TGTGCCAGCAGCCAAGTCGACGACAGGAACAACTATGGCTACACCTTC,CASSQVDDRNNYGYTF
NA,TRBD2,TRBJ2-3,TRBV5-1,TGCGCCAGCAGCTTCAGCGGGGGGGGCACAGATACGCAGTATTTT,CASSFSGGGTDTQYF
few,NA,TRBJ2-7,TRBV5-6,TGTGCCAGCAGCACCGGGGGGCGGCTTATTCGTGAGCAGTACTTC,CASSTGGRLIREQYF
once,NA,TRBJ1-1,TRBV7-8,TGTGCCAGCAGCTCGACAGGCTATGAAGCTTTCTTT,CASSSTGYEAFF
NA,NA,TRBJ1-1,TRBV6-6,TGTGCCAGCAGTCTTCAGTGGAACACTGAAGCTTTCTTT,CASSLQWNTEAFF
NA,NA,TRBJ2-5,TRBV4-1,TGCGCCAGCAGCCAAGGGAGGGGTGAGACCCAGTACTTC,CASSQGRGETQYF
NA,TRBD1,TRBJ2-3,TRBV5-1,TGCGCCAGCAGCCTGCTGACAGGGGGCGGCGCAGATACGCAGTATTTT,CASSLLTGGGADTQYF
once,NA,TRBJ2-1,TRBV7-8,TGTGCCAGCAGCTTAGTCGGGACATTCAATGAGCAGTTCTTC,CASSLVGTFNEQFF
NA,NA,TRBJ1-1,TRBV5-1,TGCGCCAGCAGCTTGGATTGGGGGCTGGGGAACACTGAAGCTTTCTTT,CASSLDWGLGNTEAFF
NA,NA,TRBJ1-1,TRBV12-3/TRBV12-4,TGTGCCAGCAGTTTAGTGGGCAGGGCTGAAGCTTTCTTT,CASSLVGRAEAFF
NA,TRBD1,TRBJ1-2,TRBV19,TGTGCCAGTAGTATGGCCGCGGCAGGGGGATCCTATGGCTACACCTTC,CASSMAAAGGSYGYTF
NA,TRBD2,TRBJ2-1,TRBV5-1,TGCGCCAGCAGCTTGCGTAGCGGGGAAAATGAGCAGTTCTTC,CASSLRSGENEQFF
NA,TRBD1,TRBJ1-2,TRBV9,TGTGCCAGCAACCATGGACAGGGTTCGTACTATGGCTACACCTTC,CASNHGQGSYYGYTF
NA,TRBD1,TRBJ1-2,TRBV30,TGTGCCTGCCCGACAGGGGGCCTTAACTATGGCTACACCTTC,CACPTGGLNYGYTF
NA,NA,TRBJ2-3,TRBV6-2/TRBV6-3,TGTGCCAGCAGTTACTCGAACCCCCACCGGGGGGCCATTCAGGATACGCAGTATTTT,CASSYSNPHRGAIQDTQYF
NA,NA,TRBJ2-3,TRBV18,TGTGCCAGCTCACTCGCAGGGGAGACAGATACGCAGTATTTT,CASSLAGETDTQYF
once,NA,TRBJ2-1,TRBV30,TGTGCCTGGAGTCTACAGGCCGTCTCCTACAATGAGCAGTTCTTC,CAWSLQAVSYNEQFF